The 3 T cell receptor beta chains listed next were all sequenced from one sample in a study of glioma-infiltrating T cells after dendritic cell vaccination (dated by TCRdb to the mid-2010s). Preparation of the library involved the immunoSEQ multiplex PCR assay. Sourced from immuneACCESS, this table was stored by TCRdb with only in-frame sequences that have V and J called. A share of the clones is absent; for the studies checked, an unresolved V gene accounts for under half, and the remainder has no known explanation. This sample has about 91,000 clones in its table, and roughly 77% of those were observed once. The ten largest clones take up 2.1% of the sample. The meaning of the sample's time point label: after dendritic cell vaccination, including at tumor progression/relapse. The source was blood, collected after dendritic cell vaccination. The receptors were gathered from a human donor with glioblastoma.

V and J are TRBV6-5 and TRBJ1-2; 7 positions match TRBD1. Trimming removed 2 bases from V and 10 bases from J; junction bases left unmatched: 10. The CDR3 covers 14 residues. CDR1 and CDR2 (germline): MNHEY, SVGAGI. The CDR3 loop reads CASSYMGQLNAYTF. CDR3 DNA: TGTGCCAGCAGTTACATGGGACAGCTTAACGCCTACACCTTC.

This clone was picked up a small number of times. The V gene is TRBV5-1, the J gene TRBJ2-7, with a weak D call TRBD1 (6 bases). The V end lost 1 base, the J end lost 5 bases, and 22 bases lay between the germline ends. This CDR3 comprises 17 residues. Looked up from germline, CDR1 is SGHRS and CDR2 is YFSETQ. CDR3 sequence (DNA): TGCGCCAGCAGCTTGCAGGGGAGTGGGACCAAGGCCCACGAGCAGTACTTC. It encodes CASSLQGSGTKAHEQYF.

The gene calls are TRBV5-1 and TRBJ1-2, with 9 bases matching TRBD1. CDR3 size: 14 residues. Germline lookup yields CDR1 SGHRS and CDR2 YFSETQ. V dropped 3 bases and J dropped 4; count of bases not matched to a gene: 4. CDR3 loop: CASSSGQGLYGYTF. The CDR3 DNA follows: TGCGCCAGCAGCTCGGGACAGGGCCTCTATGGCTACACCTTC.